This T cell receptor (beta chain) originates from a study of T cell clonotyping in hematopoietic cell transplantation. Points from the study as a whole: Pathologically expanded recipient clonotypes increased progressively from day 30 to day 180 as diversity fell.

Here immunoSEQ multiplex PCR was the method, and the copy in TCRdb shows in-frame clones only, minus some. Here the sample spans approximately 19,000 clones, roughly 86% being singletons. Germline V CDR1 and CDR2: LNHDA, SQIVND (reference sequence). Trimming shortened V by 7 bases and J by 0 bases, and 18 bases separated the two germline ends. This CDR3 region has 16 residues. A word on this clone: The target antigen is unknown.

This sample's time point: recipient sample about 28 days before transplant, after cytoreduction. The receptor was derived from a man aged 45 to 65 with acute myeloid leukemia. Some clones in this sample may be carry-over from other donors' samples. The source was peripheral blood mononuclear cells, collected before stem cell transplant. This chain uses TRBV19 with TRBJ1-1, with no clear D. The CDR3 DNA sequence: TGTGCCAGTACCACTCTAGGGAGAGGGATGAACACTGAAGCTTTCTTT. Encoded protein: CASTTLGRGMNTEAFF.